The sample holds a few counts of the clone carrying this TCR beta chain. V gave up 4 bases and J gave up 2 bases; unmatched junction bases: 10. The CDR3 runs to 18 residues. Germline V gene data show CDR1 as SGDLS and CDR2 as YYNGEE. The protocol was immunoSEQ multiplex PCR, while the TCRdb copy is restricted to in-frame clones and leaves out a portion. There are about 58,000 clones in the sample; roughly 84% occur only once, and about 0.51% lies in the top ten. This sample is part of a study of memory CD4+ T cells and cytomegalovirus serostatus. Single viable CD3+CD4+CD8-CD45RO+ cells were sorted as the memory CD4+ T cells.

The source of this sequence is an adult in good health and CMV-seronegative. Some clones in this sample may be carry-over from other donors' samples. The sequenced sample was memory CD4+ T cells from blood. The V call is TRBV9, the J call TRBJ2-2; TRBD2 matches at 11 bases. The DNA of the CDR3 is TGTGCCAGCAGCACTCACACTAGCGGGAGTTATAACACCGGGGAGCTGTTTTTT. Translated, it gives CASSTHTSGSYNTGELFF. Variable domain in full (rest from reference TRBV9 and TRBJ2-2): DSGVTQTPKHLITATGQRVTLRCSPRSGDLSVYWYQQSLDQGLQFLIQYYNGEERAKGNILERFSAQQFPDLHSELNLSSLELGDSALYFCASSTHTSGSYNTGELFFGEGSRLTVL.